This TCR beta chain was retrieved from a study of tumor and adjacent non-tumor tissue in lung cancer. TCRbeta libraries were built with three rounds of nested PCR, modified from ARM-PCR. Using its own MiXCR run on the multiplex PCR reads, TCRdb lists one record per CDR3 protein. Of 98,000 or so distinct CDR3 sequences listed, 80% are singletons. The template was RNA from unsorted bulk tissue. More than 3 cm separated this lung sample from the edge of the tumor. The CDR3 spans 16 residues. Trimming shortened V by 10 bases and J by 8 bases, and 26 bases separated the two germline ends. CDR1 is MNHEY, CDR2 SVGEGT, per germline.

Source material: distant non-tumor lung tissue. The sequence was obtained from a man aged 55 to 69 with small cell lung cancer. V and J are TRBV6-2 or TRBV6-3 and TRBJ2-2; D is unresolved. DNA of the CDR3: TGTGCCACCACCTCTGGCGGCCGTCCGAATACAGGGGAGCTGTTTTTT. Amino acids: CATTSGGRPNTGELFF.